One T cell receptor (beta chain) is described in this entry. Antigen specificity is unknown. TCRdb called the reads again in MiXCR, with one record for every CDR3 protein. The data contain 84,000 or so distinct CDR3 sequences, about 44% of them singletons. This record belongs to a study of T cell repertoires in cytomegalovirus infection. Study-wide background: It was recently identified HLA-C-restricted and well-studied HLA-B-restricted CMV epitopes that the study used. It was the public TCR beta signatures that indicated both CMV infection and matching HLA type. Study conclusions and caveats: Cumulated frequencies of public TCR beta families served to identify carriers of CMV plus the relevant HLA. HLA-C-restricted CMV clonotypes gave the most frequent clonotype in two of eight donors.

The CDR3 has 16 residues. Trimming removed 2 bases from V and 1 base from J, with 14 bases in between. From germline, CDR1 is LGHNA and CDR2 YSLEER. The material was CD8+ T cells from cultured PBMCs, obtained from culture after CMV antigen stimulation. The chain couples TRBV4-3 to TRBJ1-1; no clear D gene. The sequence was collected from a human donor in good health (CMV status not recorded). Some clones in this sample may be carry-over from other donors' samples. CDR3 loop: CASSQFSGQANTEAFF. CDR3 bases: TGCGCCAGCAGCCAATTCTCGGGCCAGGCGAACACTGAAGCTTTCTTT.